The clone carrying this T cell receptor (beta chain) was counted a few times. As yet, its antigen is unknown. There are 15 residues in the CDR3. With V trimmed by 5 bases and J by 10 bases, 9 bases remained unmatched. Germline lookup yields CDR1 MDHEN and CDR2 SYDVKM. The assay was immunoSEQ multiplex PCR, and TCRdb's table has in-frame clones only and misses some. The data show under 75,000 clones, 95% to 98% seen once. This entry is derived from a study of cytomegalovirus exposure and HLA in healthy donors. Study-level information: The 120 validation repertoires, a later analysis reported, used the same platform as the approximately 670 repertoires from the first cohort.

Study-wide points: TCR beta chains numbering roughly 150 were designated cytomegalovirus-associated. CMV antigen specificity of a few CMV-associated chains was confirmed in vitro. Generally TCR sequences proved uncommon, though certain public TCRs appeared in numerous donors.

The source is a woman between 18 and 29 years old in good health and CMV-seropositive. What was sequenced was PBMCs. The chain employs TRBV28 and TRBJ2-1, with 12 bases fitting TRBD1. The CDR3 sequence: CASSPGGQGAVEQFF. In DNA, the CDR3 is TGTGCCAGCAGTCCCGGGGGACAGGGGGCAGTGGAGCAGTTCTTC.